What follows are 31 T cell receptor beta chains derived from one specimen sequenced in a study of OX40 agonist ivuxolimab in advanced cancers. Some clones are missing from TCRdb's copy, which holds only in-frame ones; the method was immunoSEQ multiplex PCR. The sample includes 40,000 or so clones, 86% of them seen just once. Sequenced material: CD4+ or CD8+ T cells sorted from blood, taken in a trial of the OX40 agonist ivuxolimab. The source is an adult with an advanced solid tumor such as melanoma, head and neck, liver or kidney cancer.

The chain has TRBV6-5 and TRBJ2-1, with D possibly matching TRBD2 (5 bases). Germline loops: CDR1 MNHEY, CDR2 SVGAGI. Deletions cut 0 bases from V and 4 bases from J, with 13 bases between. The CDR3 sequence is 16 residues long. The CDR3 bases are TGTGCCAGCAGTTACTCAGAGGGTGTGTGGTACAATGAGCAGTTCTTC. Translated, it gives CASSYSEGVWYNEQFF.

CDR3 protein: CASSEPKETQYF. DNA of the CDR3: TGTGCCAGCAGTGAACCAAAAGAGACCCAGTACTTC. This chain links TRBV25-1 with TRBJ2-5; no clear D. Germline V gives CDR1 MGHDK, CDR2 SYGVNS. The CDR3 sequence is 12 residues long. V lost 2 bases to trimming and J lost 3 bases, with 4 bases between them.

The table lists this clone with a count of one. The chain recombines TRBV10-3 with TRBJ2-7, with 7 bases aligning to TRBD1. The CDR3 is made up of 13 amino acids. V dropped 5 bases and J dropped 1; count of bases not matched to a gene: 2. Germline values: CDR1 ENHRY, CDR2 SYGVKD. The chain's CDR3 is CAISQTGSYEQYF. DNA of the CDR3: TGTGCCATCAGTCAGACAGGGTCCTACGAGCAGTACTTC.

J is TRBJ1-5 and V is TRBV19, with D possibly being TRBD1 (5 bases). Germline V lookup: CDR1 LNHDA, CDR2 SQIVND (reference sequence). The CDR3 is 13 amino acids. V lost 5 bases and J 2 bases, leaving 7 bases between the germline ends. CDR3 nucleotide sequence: TGTGCCAGTAGTGTAGGGGGCAATCAGCCCCAGCATTTT. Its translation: CASSVGGNQPQHF.

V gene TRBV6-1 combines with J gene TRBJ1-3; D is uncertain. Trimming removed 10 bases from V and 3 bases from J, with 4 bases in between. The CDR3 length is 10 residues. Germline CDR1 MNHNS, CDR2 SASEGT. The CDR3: CATYGNTIYF. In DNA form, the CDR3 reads TGTGCCACGTATGGAAACACCATATATTTT.

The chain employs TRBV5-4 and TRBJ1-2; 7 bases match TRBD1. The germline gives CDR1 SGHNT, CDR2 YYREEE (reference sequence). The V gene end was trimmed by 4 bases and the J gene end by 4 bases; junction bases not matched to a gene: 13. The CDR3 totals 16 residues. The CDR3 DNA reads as TGTGCCAGCAGCCCTATCGACAGGGAAATCGGCTATGGCTACACCTTC. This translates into CASSPIDREIGYGYTF.

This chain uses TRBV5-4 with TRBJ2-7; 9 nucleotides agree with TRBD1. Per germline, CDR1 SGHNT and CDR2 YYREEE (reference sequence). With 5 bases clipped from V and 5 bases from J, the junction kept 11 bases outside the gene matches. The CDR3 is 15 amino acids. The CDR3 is CASSLRGTGTHEQYF. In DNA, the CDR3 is TGTGCCAGCAGTCTCAGGGGGACAGGGACCCACGAGCAGTACTTC.

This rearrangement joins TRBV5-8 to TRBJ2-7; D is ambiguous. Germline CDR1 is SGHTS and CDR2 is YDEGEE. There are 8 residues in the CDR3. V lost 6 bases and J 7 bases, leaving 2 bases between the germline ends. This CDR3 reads CASIEQYF. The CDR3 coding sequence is TGTGCCAGCATAGAGCAGTACTTC.

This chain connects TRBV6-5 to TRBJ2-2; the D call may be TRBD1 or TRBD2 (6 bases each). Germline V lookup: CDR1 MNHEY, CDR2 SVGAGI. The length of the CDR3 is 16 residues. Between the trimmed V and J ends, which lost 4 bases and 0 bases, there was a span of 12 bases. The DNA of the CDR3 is TGTGCCAGCAGTTGGGGGGCGGGGACGAACACCGGGGAGCTGTTTTTT. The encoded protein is CASSWGAGTNTGELFF.

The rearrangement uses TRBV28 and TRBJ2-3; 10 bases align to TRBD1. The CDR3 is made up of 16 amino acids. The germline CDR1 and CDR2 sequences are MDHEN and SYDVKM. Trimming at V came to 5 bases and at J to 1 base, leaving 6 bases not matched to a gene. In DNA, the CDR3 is TGTGCCAGCAGTGGGCGGACAGGGGGGGGCACAGATACGCAGTATTTT. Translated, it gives CASSGRTGGGTDTQYF. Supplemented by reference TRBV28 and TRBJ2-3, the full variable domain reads DVKVTQSSRYLVKRTGEKVFLECVQDMDHENMFWYRQDPGLGLRLIYFSYDVKMKEKGDIPEGYSVSREKKERFSLILESASTNQTSMYLCASSGRTGGGTDTQYFGPGTRLTVL.

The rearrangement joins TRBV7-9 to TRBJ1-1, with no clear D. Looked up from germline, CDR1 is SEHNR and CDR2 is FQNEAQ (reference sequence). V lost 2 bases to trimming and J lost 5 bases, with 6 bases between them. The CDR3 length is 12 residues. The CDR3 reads CASSLIRTEAFF. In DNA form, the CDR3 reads TGTGCCAGCAGCTTAATAAGGACTGAAGCTTTCTTT.

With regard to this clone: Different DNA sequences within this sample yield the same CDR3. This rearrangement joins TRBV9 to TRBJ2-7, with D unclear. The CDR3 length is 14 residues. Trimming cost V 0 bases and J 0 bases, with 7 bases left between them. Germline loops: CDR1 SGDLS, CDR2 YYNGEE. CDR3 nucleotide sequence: TGTGCCAGCAGCGTAGGCATGAGCTCCTACGAGCAGTACTTC. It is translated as CASSVGMSSYEQYF.

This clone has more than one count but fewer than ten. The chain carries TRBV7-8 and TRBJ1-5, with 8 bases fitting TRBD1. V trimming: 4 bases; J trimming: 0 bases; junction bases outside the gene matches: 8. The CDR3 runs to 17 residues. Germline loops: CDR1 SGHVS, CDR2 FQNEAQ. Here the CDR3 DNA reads TGTGCCAGCAGCTCGGACAGGGAGGGTTATAGCAATCAGCCCCAGCATTTT. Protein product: CASSSDREGYSNQPQHF.

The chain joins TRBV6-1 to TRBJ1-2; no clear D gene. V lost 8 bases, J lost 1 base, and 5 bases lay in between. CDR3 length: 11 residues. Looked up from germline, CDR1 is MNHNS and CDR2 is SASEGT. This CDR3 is CASGFNYGYTF. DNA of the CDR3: TGTGCCAGCGGATTTAACTATGGCTACACCTTC.

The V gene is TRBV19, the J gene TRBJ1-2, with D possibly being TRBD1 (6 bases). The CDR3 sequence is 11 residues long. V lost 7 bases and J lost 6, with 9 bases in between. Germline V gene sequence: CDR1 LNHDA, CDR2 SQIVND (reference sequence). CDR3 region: CASNAGDGYTF. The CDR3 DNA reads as TGTGCCAGTAACGCAGGGGATGGCTACACCTTC.

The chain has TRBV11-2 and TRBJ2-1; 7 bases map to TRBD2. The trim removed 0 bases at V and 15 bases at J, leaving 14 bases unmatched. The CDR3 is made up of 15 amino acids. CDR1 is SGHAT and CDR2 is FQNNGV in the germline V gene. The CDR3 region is CASSLDSLVWGGWFF. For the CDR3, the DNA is TGTGCCAGCAGCTTAGATTCTCTTGTGTGGGGGGGATGGTTCTTC.

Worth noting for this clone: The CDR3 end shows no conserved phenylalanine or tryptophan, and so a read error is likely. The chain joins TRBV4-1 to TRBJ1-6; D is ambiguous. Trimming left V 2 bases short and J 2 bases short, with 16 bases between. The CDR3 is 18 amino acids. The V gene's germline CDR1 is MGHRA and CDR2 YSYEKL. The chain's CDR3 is CASSQSLPLGPYNSPLHL. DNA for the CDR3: TGCGCCAGCAGCCAAAGTCTCCCCTTGGGTCCCTATAATTCACCCCTCCACCTT.

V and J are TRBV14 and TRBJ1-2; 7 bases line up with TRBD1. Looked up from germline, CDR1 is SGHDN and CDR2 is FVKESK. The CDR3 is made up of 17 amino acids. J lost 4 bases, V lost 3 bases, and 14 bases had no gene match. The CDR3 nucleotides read TGTGCCAGCAGCCACGTTCAGGGGGGCAGCGGATTCTATGGCTACACCTTC. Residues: CASSHVQGGSGFYGYTF.

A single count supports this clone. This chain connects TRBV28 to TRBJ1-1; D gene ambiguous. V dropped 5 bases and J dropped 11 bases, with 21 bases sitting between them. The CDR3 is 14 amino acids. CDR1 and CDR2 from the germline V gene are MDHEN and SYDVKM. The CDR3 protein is CASSPVERVRVAFF. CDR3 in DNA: TGTGCCAGCAGTCCGGTAGAAAGGGTACGGGTCGCTTTCTTT.

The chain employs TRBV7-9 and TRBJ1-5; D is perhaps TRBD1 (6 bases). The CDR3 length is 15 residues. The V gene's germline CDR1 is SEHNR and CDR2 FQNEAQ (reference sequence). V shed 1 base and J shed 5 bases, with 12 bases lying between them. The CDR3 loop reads CASSLGGAHDQPQHF. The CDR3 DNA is TGTGCCAGCAGCTTAGGGGGGGCTCACGATCAGCCCCAGCATTTT.

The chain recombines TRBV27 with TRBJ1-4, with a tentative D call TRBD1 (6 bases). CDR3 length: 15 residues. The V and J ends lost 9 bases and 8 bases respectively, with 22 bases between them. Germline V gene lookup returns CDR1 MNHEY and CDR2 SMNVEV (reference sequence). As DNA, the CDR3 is TGTGCCAGTCACGAGGGGGGCGCGACCCACGAAAAACTGTTTTTT. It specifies CASHEGGATHEKLFF.

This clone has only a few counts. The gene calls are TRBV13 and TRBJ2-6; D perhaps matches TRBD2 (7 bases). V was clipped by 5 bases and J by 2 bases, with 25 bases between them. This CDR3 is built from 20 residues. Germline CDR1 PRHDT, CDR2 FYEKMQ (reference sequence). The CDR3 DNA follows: TGTGCCAGCAGCCCCCGCCTTGGTGGGGGGGCCCTGGCTGGGGCCAACGTCCTGACTTTC. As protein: CASSPRLGGGALAGANVLTF. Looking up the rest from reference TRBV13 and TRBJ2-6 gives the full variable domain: AAGVIQSPRHLIKEKRETATLKCYPIPRHDTVYWYQQGPGQDPQFLISFYEKMQSDKGSIPDRFSAQQFSDYHSELNMSSLELGDSALYFCASSPRLGGGALAGANVLTFGAGSRLTVL.

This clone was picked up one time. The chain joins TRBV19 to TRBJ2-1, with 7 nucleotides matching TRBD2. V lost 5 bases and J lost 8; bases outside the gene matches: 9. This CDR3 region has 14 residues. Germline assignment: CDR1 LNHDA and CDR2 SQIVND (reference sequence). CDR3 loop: CASSVWTSNDEQFF. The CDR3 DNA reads TGTGCCAGTAGTGTCTGGACTAGTAACGATGAGCAGTTCTTC.

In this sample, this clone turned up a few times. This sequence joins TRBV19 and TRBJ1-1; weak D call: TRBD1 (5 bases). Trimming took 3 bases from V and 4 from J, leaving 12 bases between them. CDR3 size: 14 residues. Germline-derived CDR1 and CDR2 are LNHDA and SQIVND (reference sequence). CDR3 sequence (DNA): TGTGCCAGTAGTATCCGGGGCTGGATCACTGAAGCTTTCTTT. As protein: CASSIRGWITEAFF.

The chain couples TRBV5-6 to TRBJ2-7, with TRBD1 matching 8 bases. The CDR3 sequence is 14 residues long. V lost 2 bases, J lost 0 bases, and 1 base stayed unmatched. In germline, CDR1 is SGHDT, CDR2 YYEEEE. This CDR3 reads CASSFGTGSYEQYF. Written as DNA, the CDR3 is TGTGCCAGCAGCTTCGGGACAGGCTCCTACGAGCAGTACTTC.

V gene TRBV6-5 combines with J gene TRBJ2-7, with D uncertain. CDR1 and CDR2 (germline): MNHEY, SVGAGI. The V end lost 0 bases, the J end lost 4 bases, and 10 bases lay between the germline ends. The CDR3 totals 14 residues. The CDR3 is CASSYSSEGYEQYF. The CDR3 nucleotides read TGTGCCAGCAGTTACTCGAGTGAAGGTTACGAGCAGTACTTC.

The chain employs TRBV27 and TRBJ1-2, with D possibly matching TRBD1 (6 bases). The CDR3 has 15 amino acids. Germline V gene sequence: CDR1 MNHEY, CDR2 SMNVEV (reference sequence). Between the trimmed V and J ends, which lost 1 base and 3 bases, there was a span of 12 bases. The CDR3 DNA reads TGTGCCAGCAGTTTATGGGCAGGGGAGGACTATGGCTACACCTTC. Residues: CASSLWAGEDYGYTF.

For the CDR3, the DNA is TGTGCCACCAGCAGAGATATTGACGAAGCTTTCTTT. Protein sequence: CATSRDIDEAFF. The rearrangement uses TRBV15 and TRBJ1-1, with unresolved D. The length of the CDR3 is 12 residues. Trimming stripped 0 bases from V and 8 bases from J, with 7 bases between. Looked up from germline, CDR1 is LNHNV and CDR2 is YYDKDF (reference sequence).

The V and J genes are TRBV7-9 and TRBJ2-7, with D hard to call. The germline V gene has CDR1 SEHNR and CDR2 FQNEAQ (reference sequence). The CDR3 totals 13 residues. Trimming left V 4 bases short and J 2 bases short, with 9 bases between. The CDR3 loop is CASSSLAPYEQYF. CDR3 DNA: TGTGCCAGCAGCTCCCTCGCGCCCTACGAGCAGTACTTC.

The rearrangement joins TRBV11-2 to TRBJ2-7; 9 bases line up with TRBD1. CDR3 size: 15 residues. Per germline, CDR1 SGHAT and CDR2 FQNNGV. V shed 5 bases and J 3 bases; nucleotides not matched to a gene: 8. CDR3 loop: CASSHQRTGDYEQYF. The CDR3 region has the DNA TGTGCCAGCAGCCATCAGAGGACAGGGGACTACGAGCAGTACTTC. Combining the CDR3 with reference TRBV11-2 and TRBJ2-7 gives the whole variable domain EAGVAQSPRYKIIEKRQSVAFWCNPISGHATLYWYQQILGQGPKLLIQFQNNGVVDDSQLPKDRFSAERLKGVDSTLKIQPAKLEDSAVYLCASSHQRTGDYEQYFGPGTRLTVT.

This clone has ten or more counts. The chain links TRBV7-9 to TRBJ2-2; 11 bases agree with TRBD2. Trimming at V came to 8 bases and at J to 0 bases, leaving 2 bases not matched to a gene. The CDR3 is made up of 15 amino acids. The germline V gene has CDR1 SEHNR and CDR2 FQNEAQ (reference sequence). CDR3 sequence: CASPLAGANTGELFF. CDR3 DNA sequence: TGTGCCAGCCCACTAGCGGGGGCGAACACCGGGGAGCTGTTTTTT.